This record covers a single T cell receptor beta chain. A sample-barcoded 5' primer and a J-beta primer mix were used in a second PCR of roughly 7 to 11 cycles. TCRdb re-called the 5' RACE reads with MiXCR, one entry per CDR3 protein. Of fewer than 750,000 distinct CDR3 sequences in the sample, roughly half were seen once. The sample comes from a study of blood T cells in healthy people across ages. About the research overall: Per every two T cells, about one barcoded beta molecule was captured by template switching.

Germline V CDR1 and CDR2: SGHRS, YFSETQ. The CDR3 extends over 12 amino acids. Trimming cost V 5 bases and J 6 bases, with 12 bases left between them. This chain uses TRBV5-1 with TRBJ2-7; possibly TRBD2 for D (6 bases). The TCR originated in an elderly woman in good health. Sequences were obtained from blood. In nucleotides, the CDR3 is TGCGCCAGCAGTCCCGGGAGTCCCGAGCAGTACTTC. It translates to CASSPGSPEQYF.